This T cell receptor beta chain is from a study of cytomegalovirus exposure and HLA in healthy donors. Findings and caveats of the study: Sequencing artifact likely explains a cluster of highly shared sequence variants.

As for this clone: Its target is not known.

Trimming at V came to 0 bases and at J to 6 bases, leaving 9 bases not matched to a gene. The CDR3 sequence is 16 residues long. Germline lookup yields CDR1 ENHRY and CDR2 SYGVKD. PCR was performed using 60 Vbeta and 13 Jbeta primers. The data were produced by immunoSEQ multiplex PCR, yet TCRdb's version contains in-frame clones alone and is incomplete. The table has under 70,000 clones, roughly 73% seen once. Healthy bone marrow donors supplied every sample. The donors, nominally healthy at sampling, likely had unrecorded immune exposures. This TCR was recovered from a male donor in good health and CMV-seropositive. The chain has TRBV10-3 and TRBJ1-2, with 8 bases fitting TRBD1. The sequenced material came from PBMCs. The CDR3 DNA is TGTGCCATCAGTGAGTCTAGGGTCCGGACAGGGCATGGCTACACCTTC. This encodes CAISESRVRTGHGYTF.